This T cell receptor beta chain was recovered during a study of blood T cell repertoires in COVID-19. Study context: Samples came from the United States, Italy and Spain, spanning acute and convalescent COVID-19. The analysed material was cDNA or gDNA that came from T cells, B-cell-depleted T cells, or PBMCs.

The germline V gene encodes CDR1 SGHAT and CDR2 FQDESV (reference sequence). V was shortened by 4 bases and J by 3 bases, with 13 bases between the two germline ends. This CDR3 is 15 amino acids long. This clone appeared a single time. As originally analysed: Counts of nucleated cells, estimated from reference gene primer amplification, were obtained. Only in-frame clones appear in the TCRdb table, and some are missing; sequencing was by immunoSEQ multiplex PCR. The V and J calls and the clone size are those of that table, but D and trimming were determined from the DNA. The top ten hold around 5.1% of the sample, which has fewer than 120,000 clones, 70% to 90% seen once.

The TCR originated in a human donor in a cohort sampled during active COVID-19. The chain has TRBV11-1 and TRBJ2-4; TRBD2 is a possible D gene (7 bases). The source material was peripheral blood. Here the CDR3 DNA reads TGTGCCAGCAGCTCCGCGGGGGCAGGCAAAAACATTCAGTACTTC. It yields the protein CASSSAGAGKNIQYF.